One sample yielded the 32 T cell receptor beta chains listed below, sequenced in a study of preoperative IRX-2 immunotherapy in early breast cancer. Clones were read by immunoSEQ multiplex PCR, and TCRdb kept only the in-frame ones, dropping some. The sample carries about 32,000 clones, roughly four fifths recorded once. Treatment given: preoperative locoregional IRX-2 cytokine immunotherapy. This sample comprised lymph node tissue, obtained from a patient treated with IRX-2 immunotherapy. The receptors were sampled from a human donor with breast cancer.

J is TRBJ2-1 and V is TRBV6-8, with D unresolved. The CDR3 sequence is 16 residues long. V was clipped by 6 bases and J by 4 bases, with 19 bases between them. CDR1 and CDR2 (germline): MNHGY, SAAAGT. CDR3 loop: CASSMLTTSSYNEQFF. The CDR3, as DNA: TGTGCCAGCAGCATGTTAACCACAAGTAGTTACAATGAGCAGTTCTTC.

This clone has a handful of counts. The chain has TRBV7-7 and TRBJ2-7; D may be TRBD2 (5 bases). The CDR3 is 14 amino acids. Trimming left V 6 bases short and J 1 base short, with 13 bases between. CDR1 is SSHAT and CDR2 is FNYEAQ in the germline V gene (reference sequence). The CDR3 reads CASRPSGFSYEQYF. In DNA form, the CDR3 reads TGTGCCAGCAGACCCTCGGGATTTTCCTACGAGCAGTACTTC.

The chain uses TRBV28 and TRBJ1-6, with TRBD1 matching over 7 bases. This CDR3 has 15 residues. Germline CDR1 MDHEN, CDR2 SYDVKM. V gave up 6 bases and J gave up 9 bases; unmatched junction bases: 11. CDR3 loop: CASRTTGRESSPLHF. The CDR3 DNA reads TGTGCCAGCAGAACGACAGGGAGAGAGAGTTCACCCCTCCACTTT.

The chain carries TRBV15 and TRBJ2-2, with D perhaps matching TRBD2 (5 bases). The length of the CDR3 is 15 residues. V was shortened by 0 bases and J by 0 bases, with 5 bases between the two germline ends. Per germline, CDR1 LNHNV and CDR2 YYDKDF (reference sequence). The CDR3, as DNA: TGTGCCACCAGCAGAGAGCGGGCGAACACCGGGGAGCTGTTTTTT. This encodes CATSRERANTGELFF.

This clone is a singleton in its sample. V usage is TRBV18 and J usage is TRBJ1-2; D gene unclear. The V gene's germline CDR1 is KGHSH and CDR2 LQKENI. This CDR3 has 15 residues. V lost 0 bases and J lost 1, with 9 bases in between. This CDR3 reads CASSPPNSFNYGYTF. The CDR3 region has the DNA TGTGCCAGCTCACCACCGAACAGCTTTAACTATGGCTACACCTTC.

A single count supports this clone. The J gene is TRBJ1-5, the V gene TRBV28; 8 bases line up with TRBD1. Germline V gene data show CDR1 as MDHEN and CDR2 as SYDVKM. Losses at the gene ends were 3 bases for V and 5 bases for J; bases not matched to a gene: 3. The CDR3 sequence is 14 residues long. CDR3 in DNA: TGTGCCAGCAGTTTTCCAGGGGGCCATCAGCCCCAGCATTTT. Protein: CASSFPGGHQPQHF.

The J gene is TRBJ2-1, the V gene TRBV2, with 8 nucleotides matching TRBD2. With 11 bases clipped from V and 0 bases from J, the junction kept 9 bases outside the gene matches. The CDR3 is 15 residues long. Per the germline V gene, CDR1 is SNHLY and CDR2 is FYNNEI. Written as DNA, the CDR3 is TGTGCCTCTATGGCCCGGGGGGGCTCCTACAATGAGCAGTTCTTC. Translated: CASMARGGSYNEQFF.

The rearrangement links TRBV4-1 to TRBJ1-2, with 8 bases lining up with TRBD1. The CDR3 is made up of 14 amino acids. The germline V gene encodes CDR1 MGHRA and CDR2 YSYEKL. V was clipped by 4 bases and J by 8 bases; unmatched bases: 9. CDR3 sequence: CASSLSDRVDGYTF. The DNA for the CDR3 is TGCGCCAGCAGCCTTTCGGACAGGGTCGACGGCTACACCTTC.

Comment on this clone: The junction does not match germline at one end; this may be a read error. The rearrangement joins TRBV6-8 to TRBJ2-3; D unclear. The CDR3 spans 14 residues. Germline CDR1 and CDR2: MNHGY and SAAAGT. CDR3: CAISVDSSTDTQYF. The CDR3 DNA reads TGTGCCATCAGTGTCGACTCGAGCACAGATACGCAGTATTTT.

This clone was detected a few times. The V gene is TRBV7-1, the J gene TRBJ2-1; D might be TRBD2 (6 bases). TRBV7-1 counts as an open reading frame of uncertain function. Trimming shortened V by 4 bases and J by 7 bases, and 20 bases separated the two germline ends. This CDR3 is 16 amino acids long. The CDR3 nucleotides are TGTGCCAGCAGCTTAGCTGCGGGACTTTCTTTTAATGAGCAGTTCTTC. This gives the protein CASSLAAGLSFNEQFF.

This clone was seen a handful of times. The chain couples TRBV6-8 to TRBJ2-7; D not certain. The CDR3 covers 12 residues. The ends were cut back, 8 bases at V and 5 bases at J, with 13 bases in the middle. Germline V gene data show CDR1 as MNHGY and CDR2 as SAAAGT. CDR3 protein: CASGPLGNEQYF. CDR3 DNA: TGTGCCAGCGGACCGCTAGGGAACGAGCAGTACTTC.

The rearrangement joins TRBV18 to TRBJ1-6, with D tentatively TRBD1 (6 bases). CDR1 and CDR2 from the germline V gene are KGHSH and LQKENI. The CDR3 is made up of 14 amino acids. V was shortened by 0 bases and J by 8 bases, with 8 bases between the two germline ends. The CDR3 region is CASSPPAGDSPLHF. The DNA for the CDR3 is TGTGCCAGCTCACCACCGGCAGGGGATTCACCCCTCCACTTT.

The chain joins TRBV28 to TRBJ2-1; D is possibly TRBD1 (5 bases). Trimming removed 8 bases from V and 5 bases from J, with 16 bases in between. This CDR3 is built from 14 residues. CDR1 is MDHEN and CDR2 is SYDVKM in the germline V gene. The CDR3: CASDSMMPNNEQFF. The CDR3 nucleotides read TGTGCCAGCGACAGCATGATGCCCAACAATGAGCAGTTCTTC. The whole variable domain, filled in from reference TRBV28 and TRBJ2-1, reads DVKVTQSSRYLVKRTGEKVFLECVQDMDHENMFWYRQDPGLGLRLIYFSYDVKMKEKGDIPEGYSVSREKKERFSLILESASTNQTSMYLCASDSMMPNNEQFFGPGTRLTVL.

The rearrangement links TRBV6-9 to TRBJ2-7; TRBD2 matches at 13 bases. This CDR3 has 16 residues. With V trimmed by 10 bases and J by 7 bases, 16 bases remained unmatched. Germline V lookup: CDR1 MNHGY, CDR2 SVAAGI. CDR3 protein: CAIRKTGTSGTGEQYF. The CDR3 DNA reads TGTGCCATCAGGAAGACCGGGACTAGCGGGACGGGGGAGCAGTACTTC.

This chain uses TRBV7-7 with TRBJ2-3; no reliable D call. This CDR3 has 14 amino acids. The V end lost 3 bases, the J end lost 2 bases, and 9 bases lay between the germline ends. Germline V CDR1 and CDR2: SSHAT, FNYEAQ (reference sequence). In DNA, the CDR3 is TGTGCCAGCAGCTTGGTTGGTGACACAGATACGCAGTATTTT. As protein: CASSLVGDTDTQYF.

DNA for the CDR3: TGTGCCAGTAGTATAGATCGACTACGGCCCCAGCATTTT. It translates to CASSIDRLRPQHF. The chain is built from TRBV19 and TRBJ1-5; D not resolved. The length of the CDR3 is 13 residues. The germline V and J ends were trimmed by 0 bases and 9 bases, with 9 bases remaining between them. Germline assignment: CDR1 LNHDA and CDR2 SQIVND (reference sequence).

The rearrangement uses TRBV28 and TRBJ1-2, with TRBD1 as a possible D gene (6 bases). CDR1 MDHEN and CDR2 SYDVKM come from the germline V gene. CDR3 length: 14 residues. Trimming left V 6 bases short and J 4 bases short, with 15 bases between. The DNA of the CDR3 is TGTGCCAGCAGCTTAGCCGGGACACCCTATGGCTACACCTTC. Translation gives CASSLAGTPYGYTF.

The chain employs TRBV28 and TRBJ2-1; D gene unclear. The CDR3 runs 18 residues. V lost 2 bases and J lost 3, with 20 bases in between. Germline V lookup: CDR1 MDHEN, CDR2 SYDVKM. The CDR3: CASSLVMGQHPYYNEQFF. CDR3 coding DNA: TGTGCCAGCAGTTTAGTAATGGGTCAGCACCCTTACTACAATGAGCAGTTCTTC.

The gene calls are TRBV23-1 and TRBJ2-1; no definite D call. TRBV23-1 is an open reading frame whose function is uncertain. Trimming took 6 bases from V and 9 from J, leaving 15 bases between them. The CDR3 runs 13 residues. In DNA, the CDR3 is TGCGCCAGCAGCTGGGATATCGAGGCTGAGCAGTTCTTC. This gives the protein CASSWDIEAEQFF.

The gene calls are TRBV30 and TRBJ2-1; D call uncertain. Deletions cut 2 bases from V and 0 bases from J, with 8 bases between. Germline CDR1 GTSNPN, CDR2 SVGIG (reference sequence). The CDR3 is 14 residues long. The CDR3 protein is CAWSSLTSYNEQFF. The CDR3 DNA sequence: TGTGCCTGGAGTTCCCTCACCTCCTACAATGAGCAGTTCTTC.

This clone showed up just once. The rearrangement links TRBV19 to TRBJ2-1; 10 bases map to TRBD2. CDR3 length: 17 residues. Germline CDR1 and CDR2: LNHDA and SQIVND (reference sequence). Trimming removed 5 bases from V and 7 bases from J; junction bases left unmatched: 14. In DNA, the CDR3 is TGTGCCAGTAGTCTTAGGTACCCTAGCGGGAGCGGGAATGAGCAGTTCTTC. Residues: CASSLRYPSGSGNEQFF. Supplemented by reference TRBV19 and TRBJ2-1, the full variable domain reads DGGITQSPKYLFRKEGQNVTLSCEQNLNHDAMYWYRQDPGQGLRLIYYSQIVNDFQKGDIAEGYSVSREKKESFPLTVTSAQKNPTAFYLCASSLRYPSGSGNEQFFGPGTRLTVL.

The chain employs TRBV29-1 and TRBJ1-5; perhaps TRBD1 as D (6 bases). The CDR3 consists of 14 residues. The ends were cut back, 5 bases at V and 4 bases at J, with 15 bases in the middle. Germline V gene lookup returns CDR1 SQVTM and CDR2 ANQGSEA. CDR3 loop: CSVSTGTSNQPQHF. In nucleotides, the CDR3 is TGCAGCGTTTCCACCGGGACATCAAATCAGCCCCAGCATTTT. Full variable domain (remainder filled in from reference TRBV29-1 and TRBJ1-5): SAVISQKPSRDICQRGTSLTIQCQVDSQVTMMFWYRQQPGQSLTLIATANQGSEATYESGFVIDKFPISRPNLTFSTLTVSNMSPEDSSIYLCSVSTGTSNQPQHFGDGTRLSIL.

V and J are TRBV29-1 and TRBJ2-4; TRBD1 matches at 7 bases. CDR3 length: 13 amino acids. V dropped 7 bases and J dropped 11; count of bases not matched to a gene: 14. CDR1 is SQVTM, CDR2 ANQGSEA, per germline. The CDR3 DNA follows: TGCAGCGCACTGACAGGGAAGGGATTGGTTCAGTACTTC. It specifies CSALTGKGLVQYF.

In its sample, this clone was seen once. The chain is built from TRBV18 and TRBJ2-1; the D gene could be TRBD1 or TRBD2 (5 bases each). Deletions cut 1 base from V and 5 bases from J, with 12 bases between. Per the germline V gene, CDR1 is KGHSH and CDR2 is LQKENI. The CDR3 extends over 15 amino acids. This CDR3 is CASSPRVGTHNEQFF. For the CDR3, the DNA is TGTGCCAGCTCACCACGGGTTGGGACCCACAATGAGCAGTTCTTC.

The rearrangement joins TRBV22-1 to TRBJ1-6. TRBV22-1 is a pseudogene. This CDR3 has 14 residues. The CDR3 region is CASGGRSYNSPLHF. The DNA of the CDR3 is TGTGCCAGCGGCGGGCGGAGTTATAATTCACCCCTCCACTTT.

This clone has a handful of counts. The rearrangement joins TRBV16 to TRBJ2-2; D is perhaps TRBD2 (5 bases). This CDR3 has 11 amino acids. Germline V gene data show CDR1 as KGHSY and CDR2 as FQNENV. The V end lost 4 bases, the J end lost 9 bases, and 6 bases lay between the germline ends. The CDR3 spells CASSRGRELFF. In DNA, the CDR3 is TGTGCCAGCAGCCGAGGGAGGGAGCTGTTTTTT.

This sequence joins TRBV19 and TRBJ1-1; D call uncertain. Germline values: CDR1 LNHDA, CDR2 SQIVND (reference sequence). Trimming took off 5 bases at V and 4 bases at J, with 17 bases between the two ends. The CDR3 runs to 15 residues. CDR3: CASSAGPFDTTEAFF. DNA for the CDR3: TGTGCCAGTAGTGCGGGTCCATTTGATACCACTGAAGCTTTCTTT.

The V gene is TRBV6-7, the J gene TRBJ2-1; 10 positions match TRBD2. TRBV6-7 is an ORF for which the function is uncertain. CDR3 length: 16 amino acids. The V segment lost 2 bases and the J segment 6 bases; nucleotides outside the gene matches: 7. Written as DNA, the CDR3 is TGTGCCAGCAGTTACGTGGGACTAGCGAGGCTCAATGAGCAGTTCTTC. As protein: CASSYVGLARLNEQFF.

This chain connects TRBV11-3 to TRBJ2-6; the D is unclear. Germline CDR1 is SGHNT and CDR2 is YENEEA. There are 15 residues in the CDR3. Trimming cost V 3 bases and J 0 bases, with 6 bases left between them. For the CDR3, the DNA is TGTGCCAGCAGCTTTCGAGTCTCTGGGGCCAACGTCCTGACTTTC. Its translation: CASSFRVSGANVLTF.

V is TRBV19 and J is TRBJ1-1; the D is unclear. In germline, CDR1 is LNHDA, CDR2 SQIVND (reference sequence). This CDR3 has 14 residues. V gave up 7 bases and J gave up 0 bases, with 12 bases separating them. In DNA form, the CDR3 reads TGTGCCAGTACCCTAGTCGGTGTGAACACTGAAGCTTTCTTT. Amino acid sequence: CASTLVGVNTEAFF.

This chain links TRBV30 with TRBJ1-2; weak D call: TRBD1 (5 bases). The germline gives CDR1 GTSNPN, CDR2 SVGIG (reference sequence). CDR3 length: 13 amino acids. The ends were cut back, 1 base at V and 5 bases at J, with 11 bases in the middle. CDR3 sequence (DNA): TGTGCCTGGAGTGCCTTTAAGGGGTATGGCTACACCTTC. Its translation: CAWSAFKGYGYTF.

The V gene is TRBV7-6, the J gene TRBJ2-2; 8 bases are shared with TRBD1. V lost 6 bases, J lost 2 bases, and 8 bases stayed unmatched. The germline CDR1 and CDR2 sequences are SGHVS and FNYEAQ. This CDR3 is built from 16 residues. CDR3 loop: CASSTGQGSNTGELFF. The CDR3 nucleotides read TGTGCCAGCAGTACAGGACAGGGATCAAACACCGGGGAGCTGTTTTTT.